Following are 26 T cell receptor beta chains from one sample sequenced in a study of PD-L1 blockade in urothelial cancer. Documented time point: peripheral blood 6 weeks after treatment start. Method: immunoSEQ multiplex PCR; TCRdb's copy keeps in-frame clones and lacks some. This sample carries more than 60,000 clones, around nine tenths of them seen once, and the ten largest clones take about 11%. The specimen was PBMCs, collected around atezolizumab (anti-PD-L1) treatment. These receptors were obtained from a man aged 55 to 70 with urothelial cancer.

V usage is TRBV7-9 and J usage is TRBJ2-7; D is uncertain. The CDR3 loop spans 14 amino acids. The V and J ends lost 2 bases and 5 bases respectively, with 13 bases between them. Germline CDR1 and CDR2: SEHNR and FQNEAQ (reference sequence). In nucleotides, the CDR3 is TGTGCCAGCAGCTTATGGTCCAAATCGGACGAGCAGTACTTC. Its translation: CASSLWSKSDEQYF.

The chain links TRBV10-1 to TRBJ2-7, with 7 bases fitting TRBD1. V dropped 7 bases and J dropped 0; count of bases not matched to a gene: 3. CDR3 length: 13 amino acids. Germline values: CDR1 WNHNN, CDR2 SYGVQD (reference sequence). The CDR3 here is CASMGTDSYEQYF. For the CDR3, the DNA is TGCGCCAGCATGGGGACAGACTCCTACGAGCAGTACTTC.

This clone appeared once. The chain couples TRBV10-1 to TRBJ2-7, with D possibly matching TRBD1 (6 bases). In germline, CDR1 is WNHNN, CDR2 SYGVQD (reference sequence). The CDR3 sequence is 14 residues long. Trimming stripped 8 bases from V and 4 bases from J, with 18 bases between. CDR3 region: CASAISPGEYEQYF. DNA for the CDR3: TGCGCCAGCGCCATTTCTCCAGGGGAATACGAGCAGTACTTC.

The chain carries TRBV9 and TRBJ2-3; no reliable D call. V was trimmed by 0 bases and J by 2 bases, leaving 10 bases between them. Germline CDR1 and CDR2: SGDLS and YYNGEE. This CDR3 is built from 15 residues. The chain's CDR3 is CASSVGLGPTDTQYF. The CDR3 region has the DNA TGTGCCAGCAGCGTAGGGCTAGGCCCCACAGATACGCAGTATTTT.

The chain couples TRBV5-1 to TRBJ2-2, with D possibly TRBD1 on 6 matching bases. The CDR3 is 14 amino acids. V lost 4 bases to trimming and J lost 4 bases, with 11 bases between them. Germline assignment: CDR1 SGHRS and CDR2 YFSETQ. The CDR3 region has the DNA TGCGCCAGCAGCGGTACAGGGTCCACCGGGGAGCTGTTTTTT. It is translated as CASSGTGSTGELFF.

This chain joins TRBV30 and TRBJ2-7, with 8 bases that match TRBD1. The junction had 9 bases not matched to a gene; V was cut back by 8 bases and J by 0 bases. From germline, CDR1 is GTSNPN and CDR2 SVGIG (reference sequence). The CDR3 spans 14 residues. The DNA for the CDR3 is TGTGCCCACATGGCACAGGGGGTCTCCTACGAGCAGTACTTC. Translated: CAHMAQGVSYEQYF.

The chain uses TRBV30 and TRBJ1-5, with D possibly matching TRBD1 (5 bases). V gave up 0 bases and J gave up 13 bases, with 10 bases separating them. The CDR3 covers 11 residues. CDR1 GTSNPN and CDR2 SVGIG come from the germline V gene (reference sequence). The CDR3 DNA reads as TGTGCCTGGAGTGTCGGAGGGGAACAGCATTTT. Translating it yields CAWSVGGEQHF.

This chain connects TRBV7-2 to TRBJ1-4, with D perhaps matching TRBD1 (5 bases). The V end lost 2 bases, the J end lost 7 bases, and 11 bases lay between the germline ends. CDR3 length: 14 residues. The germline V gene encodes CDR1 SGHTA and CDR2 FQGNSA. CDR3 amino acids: CASSLLTAGEKLFF. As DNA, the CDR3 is TGTGCCAGCAGCTTATTGACAGCGGGTGAAAAACTGTTTTTT.

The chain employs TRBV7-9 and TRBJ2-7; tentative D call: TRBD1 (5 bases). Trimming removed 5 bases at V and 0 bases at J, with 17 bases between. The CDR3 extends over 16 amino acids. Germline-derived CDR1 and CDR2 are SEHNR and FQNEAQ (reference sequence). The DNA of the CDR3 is TGTGCCAGCAGCACCAATACAGGTATCCTCTCCTACGAGCAGTACTTC. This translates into CASSTNTGILSYEQYF.

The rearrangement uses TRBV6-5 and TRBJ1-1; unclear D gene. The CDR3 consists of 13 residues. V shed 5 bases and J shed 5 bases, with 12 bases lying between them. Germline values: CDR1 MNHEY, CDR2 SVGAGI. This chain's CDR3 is CASSTEIGTEAFF. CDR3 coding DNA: TGTGCCAGCAGTACAGAGATTGGGACTGAAGCTTTCTTT.

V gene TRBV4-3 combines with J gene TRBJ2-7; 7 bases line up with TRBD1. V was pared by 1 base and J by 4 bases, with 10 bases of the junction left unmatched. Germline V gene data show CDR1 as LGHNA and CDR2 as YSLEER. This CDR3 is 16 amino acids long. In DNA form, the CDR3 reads TGCGCCAGCAGCCAAGGTCGAGGGGGCCGGGGATACGAGCAGTACTTC. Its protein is CASSQGRGGRGYEQYF.

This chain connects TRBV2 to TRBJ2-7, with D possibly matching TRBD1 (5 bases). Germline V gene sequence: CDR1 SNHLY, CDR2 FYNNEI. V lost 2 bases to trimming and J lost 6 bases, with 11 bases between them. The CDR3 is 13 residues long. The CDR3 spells CASSEQGGFEQYF. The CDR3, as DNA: TGTGCCAGCAGTGAACAGGGTGGTTTCGAGCAGTACTTC.

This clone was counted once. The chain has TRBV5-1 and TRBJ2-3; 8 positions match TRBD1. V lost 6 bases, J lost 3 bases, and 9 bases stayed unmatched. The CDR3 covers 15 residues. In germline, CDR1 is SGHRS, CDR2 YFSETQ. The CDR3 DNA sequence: TGCGCCAGCATACATGGGGACAGGAAAACAGATACGCAGTATTTT. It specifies CASIHGDRKTDTQYF. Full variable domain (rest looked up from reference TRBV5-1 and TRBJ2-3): KAGVTQTPRYLIKTRGQQVTLSCSPISGHRSVSWYQQTPGQGLQFLFEYFSETQRNKGNFPGRFSGRQFSNSRSEMNVSTLELGDSALYLCASIHGDRKTDTQYFGPGTRLTVL.

The CDR3 DNA sequence: TGTGCCAGCAGCTTAGGGAAGCGGGAGATTTCAGATACGCAGTATTTT. It codes for CASSLGKREISDTQYF. This sequence joins TRBV7-6 and TRBJ2-3; TRBD2 matches at 8 bases. The V gene's germline CDR1 is SGHVS and CDR2 FNYEAQ. With V trimmed by 1 base and J by 4 bases, 7 bases remained unmatched. The CDR3 sequence is 16 residues long. Full variable domain (remainder filled in from reference TRBV7-6 and TRBJ2-3): GAGVSQSPRYKVTKRGQDVALRCDPISGHVSLYWYRQALGQGPEFLTYFNYEAQQDKSGLPNDRFSAERPEGSISTLTIQRTEQRDSAMYRCASSLGKREISDTQYFGPGTRLTVL.

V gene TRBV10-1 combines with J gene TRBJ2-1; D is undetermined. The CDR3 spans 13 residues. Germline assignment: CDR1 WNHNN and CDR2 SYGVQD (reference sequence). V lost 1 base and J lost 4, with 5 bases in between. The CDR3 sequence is CASSEWRYNEQFF. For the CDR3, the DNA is TGCGCCAGCAGTGAGTGGCGGTACAATGAGCAGTTCTTC.

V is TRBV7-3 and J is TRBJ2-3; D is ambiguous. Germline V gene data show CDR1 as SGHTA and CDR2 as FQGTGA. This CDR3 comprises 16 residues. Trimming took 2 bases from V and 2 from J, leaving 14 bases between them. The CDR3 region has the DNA TGTGCCAGCAGCTTATTCGGTCGAGGAAACACAGATACGCAGTATTTT. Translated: CASSLFGRGNTDTQYF. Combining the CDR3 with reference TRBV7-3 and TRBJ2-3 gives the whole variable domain GAGVSQTPSNKVTEKGKYVELRCDPISGHTALYWYRQSLGQGPEFLIYFQGTGAADDSGLPNDRFFAVRPEGSVSTLKIQRTERGDSAVYLCASSLFGRGNTDTQYFGPGTRLTVL.

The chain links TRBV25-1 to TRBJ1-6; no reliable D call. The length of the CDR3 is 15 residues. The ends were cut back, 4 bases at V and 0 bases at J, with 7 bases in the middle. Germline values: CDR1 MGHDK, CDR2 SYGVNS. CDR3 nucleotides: TGTGCCAGCAGTGGAGGGAGCTCCTATAATTCACCCCTCCACTTT. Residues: CASSGGSSYNSPLHF.

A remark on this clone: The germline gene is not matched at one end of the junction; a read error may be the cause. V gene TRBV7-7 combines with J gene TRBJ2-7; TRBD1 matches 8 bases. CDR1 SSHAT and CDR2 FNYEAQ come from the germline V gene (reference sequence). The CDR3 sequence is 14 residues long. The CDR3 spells CASSPGTGPYEQYF. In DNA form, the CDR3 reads TGTGCTAGCAGCCCGGGGACAGGACCCTACGAGCAGTACTTC.

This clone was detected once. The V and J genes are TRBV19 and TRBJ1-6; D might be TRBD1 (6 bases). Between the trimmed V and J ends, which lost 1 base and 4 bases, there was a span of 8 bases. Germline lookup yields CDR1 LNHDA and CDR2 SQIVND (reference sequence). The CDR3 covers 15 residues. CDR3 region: CASSIAGAYNSPLHF. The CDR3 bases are TGTGCCAGTAGTATAGCAGGGGCTTATAATTCACCCCTCCACTTT.

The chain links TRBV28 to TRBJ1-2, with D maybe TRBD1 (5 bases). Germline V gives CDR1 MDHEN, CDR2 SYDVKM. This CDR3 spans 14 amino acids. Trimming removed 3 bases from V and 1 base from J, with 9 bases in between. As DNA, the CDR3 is TGTGCCAGCAGTTTTTCAGGACATAACTATGGCTACACCTTC. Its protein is CASSFSGHNYGYTF.

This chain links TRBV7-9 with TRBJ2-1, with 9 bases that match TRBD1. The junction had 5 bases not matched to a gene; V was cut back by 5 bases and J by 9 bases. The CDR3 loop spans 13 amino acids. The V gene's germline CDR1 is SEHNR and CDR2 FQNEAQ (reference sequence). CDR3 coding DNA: TGTGCCAGCAGCCTAGGGACAGGGCTTGAGCAGTTCTTC. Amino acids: CASSLGTGLEQFF.

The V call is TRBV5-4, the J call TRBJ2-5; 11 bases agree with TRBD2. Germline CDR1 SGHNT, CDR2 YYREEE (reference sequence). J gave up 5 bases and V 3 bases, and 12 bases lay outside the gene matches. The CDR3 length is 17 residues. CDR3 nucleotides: TGTGCCAGCAGCTCCCCTCCTCTAGCGGGAGGAGTTGAGACCCAGTACTTC. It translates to CASSSPPLAGGVETQYF.

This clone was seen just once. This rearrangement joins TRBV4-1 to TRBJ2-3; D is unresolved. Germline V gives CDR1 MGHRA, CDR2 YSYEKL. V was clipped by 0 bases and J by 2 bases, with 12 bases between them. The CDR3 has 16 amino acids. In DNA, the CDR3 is TGCGCCAGCAGCCAAGACTCTTCTGGCTTCACAGATACGCAGTATTTT. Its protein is CASSQDSSGFTDTQYF.

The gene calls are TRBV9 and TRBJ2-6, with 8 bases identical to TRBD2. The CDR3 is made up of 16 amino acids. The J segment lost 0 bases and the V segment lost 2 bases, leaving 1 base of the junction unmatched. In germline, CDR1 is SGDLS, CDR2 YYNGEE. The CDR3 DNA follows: TGTGCCAGCAGCGTGAGCGGGAGCTCTGGGGCCAACGTCCTGACTTTC. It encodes CASSVSGSSGANVLTF. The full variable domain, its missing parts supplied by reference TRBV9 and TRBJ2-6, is DSGVTQTPKHLITATGQRVTLRCSPRSGDLSVYWYQQSLDQGLQFLIQYYNGEERAKGNILERFSAQQFPDLHSELNLSSLELGDSALYFCASSVSGSSGANVLTFGAGSRLTVL.

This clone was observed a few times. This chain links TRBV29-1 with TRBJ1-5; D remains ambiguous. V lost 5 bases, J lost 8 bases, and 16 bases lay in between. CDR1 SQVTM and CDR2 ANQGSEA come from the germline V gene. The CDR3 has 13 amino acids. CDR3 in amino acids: CSVSWARNEPQHF. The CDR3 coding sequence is TGCAGCGTTTCATGGGCCAGGAATGAGCCCCAGCATTTT.

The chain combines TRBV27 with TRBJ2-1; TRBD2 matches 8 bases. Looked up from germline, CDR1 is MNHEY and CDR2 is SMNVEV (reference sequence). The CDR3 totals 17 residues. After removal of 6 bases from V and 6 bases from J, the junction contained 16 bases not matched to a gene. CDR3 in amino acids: CASSRLGGGSNGNEQFF. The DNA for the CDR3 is TGTGCCAGCAGCCGTCTCGGGGGGGGATCAAACGGCAATGAGCAGTTCTTC.